In its sample, the clone carrying this T cell receptor (beta chain) was seen a few times. Its antigen is not known. The sample is drawn from a study of blood T cells in healthy people across ages. The sample providers were healthy Caucasian people from Russia, aged about 6 to 95. Together with a sample-barcoded 5' primer, a J-beta primer mix was included in a second PCR lasting about 7 to 12 cycles. Carrying 12 random nucleotides, a template-switch adaptor labeled each individual cDNA molecule. TCRdb used MiXCR to reprocess the 5' RACE reads, holding one entry per CDR3 protein. Among hundreds of thousands of distinct CDR3 sequences listed, 58% were seen once. Findings and caveats of the study: Donor CMV status, an unknown factor, possibly confounded changes in expanded clonotypes.

The material sequenced was blood. This clonotype originated in a man between 60 and 75 years old in good health.

CDR3 sequence: CSAMGLAGTDTQYF. The CDR3 DNA sequence: TGCAGTGCTATGGGACTAGCGGGAACAGATACGCAGTATTTT. This sequence joins TRBV20-1 and TRBJ2-3, with TRBD2 matching 13 bases. Looked up from germline, CDR1 is DFQATT and CDR2 is SNEGSKA (reference sequence). With 4 bases clipped from V and 3 bases from J, the junction kept 1 base outside the gene matches. CDR3 length: 14 amino acids.